These 27 T cell receptor beta chains came from one sample sequenced in a study of OX40 agonist ivuxolimab in advanced cancers. The assay was immunoSEQ multiplex PCR, and TCRdb's table has in-frame clones only and misses some. The sample yields roughly 69,000 clones, around 87% seen once. The sequenced sample was CD4+ or CD8+ T cells sorted from blood, obtained in a trial of the OX40 agonist ivuxolimab. The receptors were gathered from an adult with an advanced solid tumor such as melanoma, head and neck, liver or kidney cancer.

The rearrangement uses TRBV2 and TRBJ2-7; D is possibly TRBD2 (6 bases). This CDR3 is built from 15 residues. V gave up 3 bases and J gave up 4 bases, with 16 bases separating them. Per the germline V gene, CDR1 is SNHLY and CDR2 is FYNNEI. The CDR3 region is CASSDGAGWYYEQYF. The CDR3 nucleotides read TGTGCCAGCAGTGACGGGGCGGGATGGTATTACGAGCAGTACTTC.

This clone has just one count. The chain has TRBV2 and TRBJ2-3; 13 bases align to TRBD2. Unmatched junction bases numbered 8, after V lost 6 bases and J lost 2 bases. The CDR3 is 17 amino acids. CDR1 is SNHLY, CDR2 FYNNEI, per germline. The CDR3 nucleotides are TGTGCCAGCAGCCGGACTAGCGGGGGTACCCTCACAGATACGCAGTATTTT. Protein sequence: CASSRTSGGTLTDTQYF.

This sequence joins TRBV5-6 and TRBJ1-5, with a possible D match to TRBD1 (6 bases). Germline V gene sequence: CDR1 SGHDT, CDR2 YYEEEE. The CDR3 consists of 15 residues. The V end lost 0 bases, the J end lost 6 bases, and 13 bases lay between the germline ends. The CDR3 region is CASSLAPGAGQPQHF. The CDR3 region has the DNA TGTGCCAGCAGCTTGGCCCCGGGGGCCGGTCAGCCCCAGCATTTT.

This sequence joins TRBV25-1 and TRBJ1-2, with a possible D match to TRBD1 (6 bases). There are 14 residues in the CDR3. Between the trimmed V and J ends, which lost 2 bases and 9 bases, there was a span of 16 bases. The V gene's germline CDR1 is MGHDK and CDR2 SYGVNS. The CDR3 here is CASSEGVRTVSYTF. CDR3 coding DNA: TGTGCCAGCAGTGAAGGGGTACGGACAGTGAGCTACACCTTC.

The V and J genes are TRBV9 and TRBJ1-4; no clear D. The V end was cut by 0 bases, the J end by 11 bases, with 8 bases between. Germline CDR1 is SGDLS and CDR2 is YYNGEE. The CDR3 contains 12 residues. In DNA form, the CDR3 reads TGTGCCAGCAGCGTAGATAAAGGGAAACTGTTTTTT. Its protein is CASSVDKGKLFF.

Turning to this clone: A junction boundary mismatches the germline segment, possibly from a read error. J is TRBJ2-7 and V is TRBV6-1; D uncertain. This CDR3 spans 12 amino acids. The germline V gene encodes CDR1 MNHNS and CDR2 SASEGT. In DNA, the CDR3 is TGTGCCAGCAGTGAAAGGTGGACCGAGGAGTACTTC. Protein: CASSERWTEEYF.

The chain employs TRBV28 and TRBJ2-5; D remains ambiguous. V lost 7 bases to trimming and J lost 5 bases, with 14 bases between them. The CDR3 length is 13 residues. Germline V CDR1 and CDR2: MDHEN, SYDVKM. CDR3 DNA sequence: TGTGCCAGCACCGACCAGTCTACGGAGACCCAGTACTTC. Translated, it gives CASTDQSTETQYF.

The V gene is TRBV9, the J gene TRBJ1-3; D remains ambiguous. The CDR3 is made up of 15 amino acids. CDR1 and CDR2 (germline): SGDLS, YYNGEE. Trimming cost V 4 bases and J 8 bases, with 19 bases left between them. CDR3 loop: CASSPHGGTGDTIYF. In DNA, the CDR3 is TGTGCCAGCAGCCCTCACGGCGGCACCGGGGACACCATATATTTT. Supplemented by reference TRBV9 and TRBJ1-3, the full variable domain reads DSGVTQTPKHLITATGQRVTLRCSPRSGDLSVYWYQQSLDQGLQFLIQYYNGEERAKGNILERFSAQQFPDLHSELNLSSLELGDSALYFCASSPHGGTGDTIYFGEGSWLTVV.

The chain joins TRBV2 to TRBJ1-5; D call uncertain. Trimming shortened V by 5 bases and J by 4 bases, and 9 bases separated the two germline ends. CDR1 and CDR2 (germline): SNHLY, FYNNEI. CDR3 length: 13 residues. CDR3 residues: CASSPRSNQPQHF. Written as DNA, the CDR3 is TGTGCCAGCAGTCCCCGGAGTAATCAGCCCCAGCATTTT.

This chain links TRBV7-2 with TRBJ2-1; D is perhaps TRBD2 (6 bases). The CDR3 covers 17 residues. V was pared by 0 bases and J by 3 bases, with 15 bases between. In germline, CDR1 is SGHTA, CDR2 FQGNSA. The CDR3 here is CASSLARDSLYYNEQFF. In nucleotides, the CDR3 is TGTGCCAGCAGCTTAGCCCGGGACTCTCTCTACTACAATGAGCAGTTCTTC.

The V gene is TRBV10-3, the J gene TRBJ2-5; 7 bases line up with TRBD1. From germline, CDR1 is ENHRY and CDR2 SYGVKD. This CDR3 is built from 14 residues. Unmatched junction bases numbered 6, after V lost 4 bases and J lost 4 bases. In DNA form, the CDR3 reads TGTGCCATCAGTGGGACGGACAGGTTAGAGACCCAGTACTTC. Translation: CAISGTDRLETQYF.

In this sample, this clone turned up once. The chain has TRBV7-9 and TRBJ2-7; TRBD1 aligns across 7 bases. Germline lookup yields CDR1 SEHNR and CDR2 FQNEAQ (reference sequence). This CDR3 region has 12 residues. The CDR3 loop reads CASWAGGYEQYF. The CDR3 DNA sequence: TGTGCGTCATGGGCAGGGGGCTACGAGCAGTACTTC.

The chain joins TRBV6-6 to TRBJ2-2; no definite D call. CDR3 length: 15 residues. Trimming pared 0 bases from V and 5 bases from J, leaving 10 bases between. In germline, CDR1 is MNHNY, CDR2 SVGAGI (reference sequence). CDR3 bases: TGTGCCAGCAGTTACTCGACGGCCGCGACCGGGGAGCTGTTTTTT. It specifies CASSYSTAATGELFF.

The chain uses TRBV5-1 and TRBJ2-7, with 8 bases matching TRBD2. With 6 bases clipped from V and 0 bases from J, the junction kept 2 bases outside the gene matches. The CDR3 totals 13 residues. CDR1 is SGHRS and CDR2 is YFSETQ in the germline V gene. Here the CDR3 DNA reads TGCGCCAGCAACAGCGGGAGCTCCTACGAGCAGTACTTC. This gives the protein CASNSGSSYEQYF.

This chain connects TRBV18 to TRBJ1-1; 8 bases align to TRBD1. This CDR3 region has 16 residues. Unmatched junction bases numbered 8, after V lost 4 bases and J lost 1 base. Germline CDR1 KGHSH, CDR2 LQKENI. The CDR3 DNA is TGTGCCAGCTCACGTGGACAGGGCCAGAGGAACACTGAAGCTTTCTTT. It specifies CASSRGQGQRNTEAFF. The full variable domain, completed using reference TRBV18 and TRBJ1-1, is NAGVMQNPRHLVRRRGQEARLRCSPMKGHSHVYWYRQLPEEGLKFMVYLQKENIIDESGMPKERFSAEFPKEGPSILRIQQVVRGDSAAYFCASSRGQGQRNTEAFFGQGTRLTVV.

V usage is TRBV7-2 and J usage is TRBJ1-5; possibly TRBD1 for D (6 bases). V was pared by 3 bases and J by 4 bases, with 10 bases between. This CDR3 comprises 14 residues. CDR1 and CDR2 from the germline V gene are SGHTA and FQGNSA. The CDR3 coding sequence is TGTGCCAGCAGCTTCGGACAGATTAATCAGCCCCAGCATTTT. It translates to CASSFGQINQPQHF. Based on the CDR3 plus reference TRBV7-2 and TRBJ1-5, the full variable domain is GAGVSQSPSNKVTEKGKDVELRCDPISGHTALYWYRQSLGQGLEFLIYFQGNSAPDKSGLPSDRFSAERTGGSVSTLTIQRTQQEDSAVYLCASSFGQINQPQHFGDGTRLSIL.

V gene TRBV7-9 combines with J gene TRBJ2-1; D is uncertain. CDR1 and CDR2 from the germline V gene are SEHNR and FQNEAQ (reference sequence). There are 15 residues in the CDR3. Trimming left V 3 bases short and J 3 bases short, with 12 bases between. The DNA for the CDR3 is TGTGCCAGCAGCTTTGAGACGCTATACTACAATGAGCAGTTCTTC. This translates into CASSFETLYYNEQFF. The full variable domain, completed using reference TRBV7-9 and TRBJ2-1, is DTGVSQNPRHKITKRGQNVTFRCDPISEHNRLYWYRQTLGQGPEFLTYFQNEAQLEKSRLLSDRFSAERPKGSFSTLEIQRTEQGDSAMYLCASSFETLYYNEQFFGPGTRLTVL.

The gene calls are TRBV18 and TRBJ1-1; 9 nucleotides line up with TRBD1. This CDR3 has 14 residues. CDR1 is KGHSH and CDR2 is LQKENI in the germline V gene. V lost 2 bases to trimming and J lost 6 bases; unmatched junction nucleotides: 4. The CDR3 nucleotides are TGTGCCAGCTCACCAGGGACAGGGAGGGCTGAAGCTTTCTTT. This sequence encodes CASSPGTGRAEAFF.

The V gene is TRBV7-9, the J gene TRBJ1-2; D uncertain. V lost 4 bases to trimming and J lost 6 bases, with 9 bases between them. Per germline, CDR1 SEHNR and CDR2 FQNEAQ (reference sequence). The CDR3 is made up of 12 amino acids. CDR3 bases: TGTGCCAGCAGCTCGGAGGCCCATGGCTACACCTTC. Its protein is CASSSEAHGYTF.

This clone was found a few times. CDR3: CASSLAGVRLGEQYF. The CDR3 DNA reads as TGTGCCAGCAGTTTAGCCGGGGTGCGCCTCGGAGAGCAGTACTTC. The genes are TRBV27 and TRBJ2-7, with D possibly being TRBD2 (5 bases). Germline V lookup: CDR1 MNHEY, CDR2 SMNVEV (reference sequence). This CDR3 comprises 15 residues. Trimming shortened V by 2 bases and J by 7 bases, and 18 bases separated the two germline ends.

The rearrangement links TRBV6-1 to TRBJ2-7, with D unclear. The CDR3 extends over 15 amino acids. The germline V gene encodes CDR1 MNHNS and CDR2 SASEGT. V was shortened by 4 bases and J by 2 bases, with 15 bases between the two germline ends. The DNA for the CDR3 is TGTGCCAGCAGTGGCGAAGGTCAGGTGGCCTACGAGCAGTACTTC. Its translation is CASSGEGQVAYEQYF.

The rearrangement uses TRBV7-6 and TRBJ2-7; 11 bases fit TRBD2. CDR1 is SGHVS and CDR2 is FNYEAQ in the germline V gene. Trimming took 2 bases from V and 5 from J; bases not matched to a gene: 5. The CDR3 loop spans 15 amino acids. CDR3 protein: CASSLTSGSWHEQYF. In DNA form, the CDR3 reads TGTGCCAGCAGCTTAACTAGCGGGAGTTGGCACGAGCAGTACTTC.

This chain connects TRBV10-3 to TRBJ2-4; D might be TRBD1 (6 bases). The V end lost 0 bases, the J end lost 0 bases, and 9 bases lay between the germline ends. The CDR3 is made up of 16 amino acids. The germline CDR1 and CDR2 sequences are ENHRY and SYGVKD. CDR3 DNA: TGTGCCATCAGTGAGTCGAGGGGGTTAGCCAAAAACATTCAGTACTTC. Translated: CAISESRGLAKNIQYF.

This chain uses TRBV6-5 with TRBJ1-5; 8 bases fit TRBD1. From germline, CDR1 is MNHEY and CDR2 SVGAGI. V lost 6 bases and J lost 3; bases outside the gene matches: 4. This CDR3 spans 14 amino acids. In nucleotides, the CDR3 is TGTGCCAGCAGGGGACAGGTGAACAATCAGCCCCAGCATTTT. Protein sequence: CASRGQVNNQPQHF.

The chain combines TRBV6-1 with TRBJ1-1; a possible D gene is TRBD1 (5 bases). The CDR3 is made up of 14 amino acids. The V end lost 8 bases, the J end lost 0 bases, and 13 bases lay between the germline ends. Germline V CDR1 and CDR2: MNHNS, SASEGT. The CDR3 spells CASGLGQLNTEAFF. CDR3 bases: TGTGCCAGCGGGTTGGGGCAACTGAACACTGAAGCTTTCTTT.

The V and J genes are TRBV4-1 and TRBJ2-3, with 9 bases that match TRBD2. Losses at the gene ends were 1 base for V and 0 bases for J; bases not matched to a gene: 2. The CDR3 totals 16 residues. CDR1 MGHRA and CDR2 YSYEKL come from the germline V gene. CDR3: CASSQALAGSTDTQYF. CDR3 DNA: TGCGCCAGCAGCCAAGCTCTAGCGGGGAGCACAGATACGCAGTATTTT.

J is TRBJ1-4 and V is TRBV4-2, with 9 bases that match TRBD1. This CDR3 spans 18 amino acids. Germline CDR1 LGHNA, CDR2 YNFKEQ. V lost 2 bases, J lost 5 bases, and 12 bases stayed unmatched. CDR3 sequence reads: CASSQKPLPGQGNEKLFF. In nucleotides, the CDR3 is TGTGCCAGCAGCCAAAAACCTCTCCCGGGACAGGGAAATGAAAAACTGTTTTTT.